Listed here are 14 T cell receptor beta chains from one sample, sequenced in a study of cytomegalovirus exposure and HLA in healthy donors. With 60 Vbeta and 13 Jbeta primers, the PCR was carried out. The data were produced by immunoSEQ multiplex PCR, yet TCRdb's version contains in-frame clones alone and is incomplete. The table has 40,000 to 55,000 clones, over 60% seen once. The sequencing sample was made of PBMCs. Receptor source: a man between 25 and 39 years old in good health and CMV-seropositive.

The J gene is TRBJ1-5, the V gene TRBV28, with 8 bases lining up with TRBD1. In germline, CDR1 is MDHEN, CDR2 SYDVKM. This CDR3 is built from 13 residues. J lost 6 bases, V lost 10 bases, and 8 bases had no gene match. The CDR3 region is CAIQGELGQPQHF. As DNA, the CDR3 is TGTGCCATACAGGGGGAGCTGGGTCAGCCCCAGCATTTT. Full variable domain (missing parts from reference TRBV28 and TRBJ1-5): DVKVTQSSRYLVKRTGEKVFLECVQDMDHENMFWYRQDPGLGLRLIYFSYDVKMKEKGDIPEGYSVSREKKERFSLILESASTNQTSMYLCAIQGELGQPQHFGDGTRLSIL.

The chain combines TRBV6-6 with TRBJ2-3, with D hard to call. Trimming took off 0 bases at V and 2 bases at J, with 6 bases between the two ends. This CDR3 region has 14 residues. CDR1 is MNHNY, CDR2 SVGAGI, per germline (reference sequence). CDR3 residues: CASSYSFPTDTQYF. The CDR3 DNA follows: TGTGCCAGCAGTTACTCCTTCCCCACAGATACGCAGTATTTT.

The CDR3 here is CASSVERNTEAFF. The CDR3 DNA is TGTGCCAGCAGTGTTGAGCGGAACACTGAAGCTTTCTTT. V and J are TRBV6-4 and TRBJ1-1; D call uncertain. The CDR3 is 13 residues long. With 4 bases removed from V and 1 base from J, the gap between germline ends came to 7 bases. Germline V gene lookup returns CDR1 MRHNA and CDR2 SNTAGT.

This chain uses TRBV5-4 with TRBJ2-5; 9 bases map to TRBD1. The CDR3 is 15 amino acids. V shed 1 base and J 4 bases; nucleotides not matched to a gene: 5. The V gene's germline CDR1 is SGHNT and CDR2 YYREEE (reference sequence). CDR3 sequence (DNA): TGTGCCAGCAGCTTGAAACAGGGGGCGGGAGAGACCCAGTACTTC. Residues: CASSLKQGAGETQYF.

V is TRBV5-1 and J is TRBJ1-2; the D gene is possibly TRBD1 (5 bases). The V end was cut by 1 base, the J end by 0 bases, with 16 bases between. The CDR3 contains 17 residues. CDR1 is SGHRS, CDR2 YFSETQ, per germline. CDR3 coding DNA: TGCGCCAGCAGCTTGAGCTTAGGGGCAGCCACTAACTATGGCTACACCTTC. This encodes CASSLSLGAATNYGYTF.

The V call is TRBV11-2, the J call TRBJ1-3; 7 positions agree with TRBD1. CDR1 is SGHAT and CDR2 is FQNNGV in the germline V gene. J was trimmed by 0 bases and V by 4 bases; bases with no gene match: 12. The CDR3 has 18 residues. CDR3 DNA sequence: TGTGCCAGCAGCTCTTGGTATCCGGGACAGAGCTCTGGAAACACCATATATTTT. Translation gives CASSSWYPGQSSGNTIYF.

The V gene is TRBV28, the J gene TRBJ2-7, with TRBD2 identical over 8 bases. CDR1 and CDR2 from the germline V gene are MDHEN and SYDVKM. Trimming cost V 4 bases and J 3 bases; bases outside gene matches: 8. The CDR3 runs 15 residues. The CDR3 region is CASSSGTSIFYEQYF. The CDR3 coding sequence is TGTGCCAGCAGTTCCGGGACTAGTATTTTCTACGAGCAGTACTTC.

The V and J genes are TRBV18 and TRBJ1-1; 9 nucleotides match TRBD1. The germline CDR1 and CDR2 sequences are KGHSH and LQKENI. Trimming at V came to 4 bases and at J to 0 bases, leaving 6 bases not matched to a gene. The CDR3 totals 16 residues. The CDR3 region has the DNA TGTGCCAGCTCACTCCGGGGACAGGGTTTGAACACTGAAGCTTTCTTT. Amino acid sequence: CASSLRGQGLNTEAFF.

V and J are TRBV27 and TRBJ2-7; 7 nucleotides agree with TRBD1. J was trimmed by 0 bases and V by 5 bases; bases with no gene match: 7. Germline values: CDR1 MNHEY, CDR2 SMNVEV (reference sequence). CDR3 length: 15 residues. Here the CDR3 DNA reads TGTGCCAGCAGTCCACGGGGACAGTCCTCCTACGAGCAGTACTTC. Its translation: CASSPRGQSSYEQYF.

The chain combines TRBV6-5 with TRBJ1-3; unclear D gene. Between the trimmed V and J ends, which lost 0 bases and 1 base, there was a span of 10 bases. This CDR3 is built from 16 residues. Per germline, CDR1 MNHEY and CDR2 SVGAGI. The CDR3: CASSYSRGPSGNTIYF. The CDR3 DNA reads TGTGCCAGCAGTTACTCGAGAGGCCCGTCTGGAAACACCATATATTTT.

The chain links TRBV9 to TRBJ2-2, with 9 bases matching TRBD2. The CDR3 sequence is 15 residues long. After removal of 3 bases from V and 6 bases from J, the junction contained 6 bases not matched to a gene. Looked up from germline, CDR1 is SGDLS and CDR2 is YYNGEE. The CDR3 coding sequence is TGTGCCAGCAGCGGAGGGACTAGCATGGCCGGGGAGCTGTTTTTT. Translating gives CASSGGTSMAGELFF.

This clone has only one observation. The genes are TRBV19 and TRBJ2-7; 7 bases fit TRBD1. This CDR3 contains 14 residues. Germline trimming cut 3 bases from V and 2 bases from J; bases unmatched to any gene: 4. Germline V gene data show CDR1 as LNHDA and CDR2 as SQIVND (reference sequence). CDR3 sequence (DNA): TGTGCCAGTAGTATGGACAGGCGAGCCTACGAGCAGTACTTC. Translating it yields CASSMDRRAYEQYF.

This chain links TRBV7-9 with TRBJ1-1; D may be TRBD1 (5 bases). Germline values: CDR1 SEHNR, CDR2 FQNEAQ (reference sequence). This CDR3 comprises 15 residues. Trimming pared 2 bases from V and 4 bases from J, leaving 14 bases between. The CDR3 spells CASSLIGGIGTEAFF. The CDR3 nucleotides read TGTGCCAGCAGCTTAATCGGGGGAATAGGCACTGAAGCTTTCTTT.

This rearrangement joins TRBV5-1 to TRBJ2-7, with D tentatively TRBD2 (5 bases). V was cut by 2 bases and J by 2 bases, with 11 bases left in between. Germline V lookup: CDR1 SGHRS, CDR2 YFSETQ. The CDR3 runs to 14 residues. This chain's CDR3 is CASSLLGLTYEQYF. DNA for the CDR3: TGCGCCAGCAGCTTACTAGGGCTAACCTACGAGCAGTACTTC. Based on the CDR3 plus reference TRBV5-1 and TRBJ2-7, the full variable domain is KAGVTQTPRYLIKTRGQQVTLSCSPISGHRSVSWYQQTPGQGLQFLFEYFSETQRNKGNFPGRFSGRQFSNSRSEMNVSTLELGDSALYLCASSLLGLTYEQYFGPGTRLTVT.